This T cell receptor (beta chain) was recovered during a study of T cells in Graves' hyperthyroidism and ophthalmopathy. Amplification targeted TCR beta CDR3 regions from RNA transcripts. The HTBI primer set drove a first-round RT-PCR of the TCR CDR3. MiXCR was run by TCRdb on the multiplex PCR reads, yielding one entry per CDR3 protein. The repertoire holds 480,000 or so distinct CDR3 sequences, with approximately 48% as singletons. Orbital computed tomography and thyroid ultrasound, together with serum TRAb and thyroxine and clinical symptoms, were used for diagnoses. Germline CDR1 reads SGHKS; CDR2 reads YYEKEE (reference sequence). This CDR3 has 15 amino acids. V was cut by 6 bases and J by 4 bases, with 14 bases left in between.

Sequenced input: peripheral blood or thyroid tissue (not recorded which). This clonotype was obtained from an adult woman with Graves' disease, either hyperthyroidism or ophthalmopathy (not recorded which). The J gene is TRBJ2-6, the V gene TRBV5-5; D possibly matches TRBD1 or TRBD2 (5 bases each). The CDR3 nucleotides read TGTGCCAGCATACCGAGGGGATTGGGGGCCAACGTCCTGACTTTC. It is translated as CASIPRGLGANVLTF.